This entry lists 21 T cell receptor beta chains sequenced from one sample in a study of blood T cell repertoires in COVID-19. Profiling relied on immunoSEQ multiplex PCR, and the TCRdb table lists in-frame clones only, not all of them. The sample comprises around 65,000 clones, just under 85% of which are singletons, and roughly 5.5% rests with the top ten. Input material: peripheral blood. The receptors were sampled from a man aged 70-80 years with acute or convalescent COVID-19.

The J gene is TRBJ2-7, the V gene TRBV19; possible D gene TRBD1, 5 bases. V lost 3 bases and J 0 bases, leaving 9 bases between the germline ends. CDR1 is LNHDA and CDR2 is SQIVND in the germline V gene (reference sequence). This CDR3 has 14 residues. The chain's CDR3 is CASSIQGSSYEQYF. The CDR3 DNA reads TGTGCCAGTAGTATTCAGGGTTCCTCCTACGAGCAGTACTTC. Combining the CDR3 with reference TRBV19 and TRBJ2-7 gives the whole variable domain DGGITQSPKYLFRKEGQNVTLSCEQNLNHDAMYWYRQDPGQGLRLIYYSQIVNDFQKGDIAEGYSVSREKKESFPLTVTSAQKNPTAFYLCASSIQGSSYEQYFGPGTRLTVT.

The chain couples TRBV29-1 to TRBJ1-5; D possibly corresponds to TRBD1 (5 bases). Germline CDR1 and CDR2: SQVTM and ANQGSEA. The CDR3 has 12 amino acids. V was clipped by 7 bases and J by 5 bases, with 12 bases between them. CDR3 loop: CSAGGGDQPQHF. Written as DNA, the CDR3 is TGCAGCGCGGGGGGAGGGGATCAGCCCCAGCATTTT. Full variable domain (remainder filled in from reference TRBV29-1 and TRBJ1-5): SAVISQKPSRDICQRGTSLTIQCQVDSQVTMMFWYRQQPGQSLTLIATANQGSEATYESGFVIDKFPISRPNLTFSTLTVSNMSPEDSSIYLCSAGGGDQPQHFGDGTRLSIL.

By its share, this clone is large. The chain carries TRBV11-2 and TRBJ2-1, with 16 bases lining up with TRBD2. From germline, CDR1 is SGHAT and CDR2 FQNNGV. With V trimmed by 7 bases and J by 8 bases, 17 bases remained unmatched. There are 19 residues in the CDR3. The CDR3 region is CASILGLAGGHKVYDEQFF. DNA for the CDR3: TGTGCCAGCATCCTGGGACTAGCGGGGGGGCATAAAGTTTATGATGAGCAGTTCTTC. Variable domain in full (rest from reference TRBV11-2 and TRBJ2-1): EAGVAQSPRYKIIEKRQSVAFWCNPISGHATLYWYQQILGQGPKLLIQFQNNGVVDDSQLPKDRFSAERLKGVDSTLKIQPAKLEDSAVYLCASILGLAGGHKVYDEQFFGPGTRLTVL.

The rearrangement links TRBV6-5 to TRBJ2-1; TRBD1 aligns across 7 bases. The CDR3 has 15 residues. The germline CDR1 and CDR2 sequences are MNHEY and SVGAGI. V shed 2 bases and J 5 bases; nucleotides not matched to a gene: 6. The CDR3 loop reads CASSYPGQAHNEQFF. The CDR3 bases are TGTGCCAGCAGTTACCCCGGACAGGCTCACAATGAGCAGTTCTTC.

This clone appeared a few times. The CDR3 loop is CASNLRGNSPLHF. CDR3 nucleotides: TGTGCCAGCAATCTCAGGGGTAATTCACCCCTCCACTTT. This chain uses TRBV2 with TRBJ1-6, with D maybe TRBD1 (6 bases). The CDR3 spans 13 residues. V was shortened by 7 bases and J by 6 bases, with 10 bases between the two germline ends. Germline CDR1 and CDR2: SNHLY and FYNNEI.

J is TRBJ2-3 and V is TRBV6-1; 14 bases align to TRBD2. The CDR3 covers 17 residues. V lost 0 bases, J lost 6 bases, and 5 bases stayed unmatched. The germline V gene encodes CDR1 MNHNS and CDR2 SASEGT. The CDR3: CASSEARLAGGHDTQYF. The CDR3 DNA reads TGTGCCAGCAGTGAAGCCCGACTAGCGGGGGGGCACGATACGCAGTATTTT.

V gene TRBV19 combines with J gene TRBJ2-5; D possibly corresponds to TRBD2 (6 bases). The germline V gene encodes CDR1 LNHDA and CDR2 SQIVND (reference sequence). The V end lost 3 bases, the J end lost 2 bases, and 10 bases lay between the germline ends. The CDR3 is made up of 14 amino acids. The CDR3 nucleotides read TGTGCCAGTAGTATTACCGCGGGACAAGAGACCCAGTACTTC. Translated, it gives CASSITAGQETQYF.

This chain joins TRBV11-2 and TRBJ1-1, with TRBD1 matching 9 bases. The CDR3 totals 14 residues. Germline trimming cut 5 bases from V and 5 bases from J; bases unmatched to any gene: 6. The V gene's germline CDR1 is SGHAT and CDR2 FQNNGV. For the CDR3, the DNA is TGTGCCAGCAGCCTAACAGGGGGCGAGACTGAAGCTTTCTTT. It is translated as CASSLTGGETEAFF. The variable domain in full, with the rest retrieved from reference TRBV11-2 and TRBJ1-1, is EAGVAQSPRYKIIEKRQSVAFWCNPISGHATLYWYQQILGQGPKLLIQFQNNGVVDDSQLPKDRFSAERLKGVDSTLKIQPAKLEDSAVYLCASSLTGGETEAFFGQGTRLTVV.

This chain connects TRBV3-1 (or the pseudogene TRBV3-2) to TRBJ2-2; D ambiguous. The ends were cut back, 0 bases at V and 7 bases at J, with 12 bases in the middle. The germline V gene has CDR1 LGHDT and CDR2 YNNKEL (reference sequence). CDR3 length equals 15 residues. The CDR3 region has the DNA TGTGCCAGCAGCCAAGACCCGAGCATAAACGGGGAGCTGTTTTTT. Its translation is CASSQDPSINGELFF.

Comments on this clone: The junction shows a germline mismatch at one end, possibly a read error. J is TRBJ2-2 and V is TRBV7-7; 10 bases are shared with TRBD1. The CDR3 contains 15 residues. From germline, CDR1 is SSHAT and CDR2 FNYEAQ (reference sequence). The CDR3 DNA is TGTGCTAGCAGCTGGGGGACAGGGGACACCGGGGAGCTGTTTTTT. It translates to CASSWGTGDTGELFF.

The V and J genes are TRBV10-3 and TRBJ2-7; perhaps TRBD1 as D (6 bases). V shed 8 bases and J shed 6 bases, with 20 bases lying between them. This CDR3 is built from 14 residues. Germline values: CDR1 ENHRY, CDR2 SYGVKD. Here the CDR3 reads CAIRQASSVGEQYF. In DNA, the CDR3 is TGTGCCATCCGACAGGCGTCCTCGGTTGGCGAGCAGTACTTC.

J is TRBJ1-4 and V is TRBV5-1; the D gene is possibly TRBD1 (5 bases). The CDR3 covers 15 residues. Germline V gene lookup returns CDR1 SGHRS and CDR2 YFSETQ. The V and J ends lost 4 bases and 7 bases respectively, with 17 bases between them. The CDR3 nucleotides read TGCGCCAGCAGCACCTTAGACAGATTTATTGAAAAACTGTTTTTT. Translation gives CASSTLDRFIEKLFF.

The J gene is TRBJ2-2, the V gene TRBV6-2 or TRBV6-3; 11 bases match TRBD1. The germline gives CDR1 MNHEY, CDR2 SVGEGT. V shed 4 bases and J 5 bases; nucleotides not matched to a gene: 9. There are 17 residues in the CDR3. CDR3 in amino acids: CASSSITRDRGTGELFF. The CDR3 nucleotides read TGTGCCAGCAGTTCAATTACCCGGGACAGGGGGACCGGGGAGCTGTTTTTT.

In this sample, this clone turned up a few times. This rearrangement joins TRBV5-4 to TRBJ2-7; TRBD2 is a possible D gene (5 bases). Trimming left V 5 bases short and J 2 bases short, with 14 bases between. CDR3 size: 14 residues. Germline values: CDR1 SGHNT, CDR2 YYREEE (reference sequence). CDR3 loop: CASRSGTGTYEQYF. CDR3 bases: TGTGCCAGCAGATCTGGAACCGGGACCTACGAGCAGTACTTC.

The gene calls are TRBV12-3 or TRBV12-4 and TRBJ2-1, with 7 bases matching TRBD1. After removal of 6 bases from V and 3 bases from J, the junction contained 2 bases not matched to a gene. CDR3 length: 13 amino acids. CDR3 sequence (DNA): TGTGCCAGCAGCCGGGACAGCTACAATGAGCAGTTCTTC. Translation gives CASSRDSYNEQFF.

This chain connects TRBV11-2 to TRBJ2-1, with 7 nucleotides matching TRBD2. Germline CDR1 SGHAT, CDR2 FQNNGV. The length of the CDR3 is 16 residues. V gave up 3 bases and J gave up 0 bases; unmatched junction bases: 5. The CDR3 DNA reads TGTGCCAGCAGCTTGGAAGGACTAGGCTCCTACAATGAGCAGTTCTTC. Amino acid sequence: CASSLEGLGSYNEQFF.

The count of this clone is one. The chain combines TRBV6-5 with TRBJ2-4; 7 bases align to TRBD2. Germline trimming cut 6 bases from V and 8 bases from J; bases unmatched to any gene: 4. CDR3 length equals 12 residues. Per the germline V gene, CDR1 is MNHEY and CDR2 is SVGAGI. In nucleotides, the CDR3 is TGTGCCAGCAGGGGCGGGGGTTACATTCAGTACTTC. It codes for CASRGGGYIQYF.

This sequence joins TRBV18 and TRBJ1-5, with a possible D match to TRBD1 (5 bases). CDR1 is KGHSH and CDR2 is LQKENI in the germline V gene. The V end was cut by 6 bases, the J end by 4 bases, with 10 bases between. This CDR3 spans 13 amino acids. Here the CDR3 reads CASSLDKNQPQHF. DNA of the CDR3: TGTGCCAGCTCCCTGGACAAGAATCAGCCCCAGCATTTT. Complete variable domain (other parts from reference TRBV18 and TRBJ1-5): NAGVMQNPRHLVRRRGQEARLRCSPMKGHSHVYWYRQLPEEGLKFMVYLQKENIIDESGMPKERFSAEFPKEGPSILRIQQVVRGDSAAYFCASSLDKNQPQHFGDGTRLSIL.

The genes are TRBV2 and TRBJ1-2; D not certain. This CDR3 spans 13 amino acids. CDR1 and CDR2 (germline): SNHLY, FYNNEI. The ends were cut back, 3 bases at V and 5 bases at J, with 10 bases in the middle. CDR3 loop: CASSDTSGYGYTF. The CDR3 region has the DNA TGTGCCAGCAGTGACACATCGGGGTATGGCTACACCTTC.

This clone appeared a few times. V gene TRBV5-6 combines with J gene TRBJ2-7; TRBD1 matches at 7 bases. The CDR3 sequence is 13 residues long. Germline CDR1 is SGHDT and CDR2 is YYEEEE. V was pared by 4 bases and J by 2 bases, with 3 bases of the junction left unmatched. The chain's CDR3 is CASSLTGAYEQYF. DNA for the CDR3: TGTGCCAGCAGCCTAACAGGGGCCTACGAGCAGTACTTC.

The chain carries TRBV5-1 and TRBJ1-6; the match to TRBD1 covers 10 bases. Losses at the gene ends were 6 bases for V and 4 bases for J; bases not matched to a gene: 7. CDR3 length equals 16 residues. Germline CDR1 and CDR2: SGHRS and YFSETQ. CDR3 sequence (DNA): TGCGCCAGCACGGGGGGACAGGGGAGTTATAATTCACCCCTCCACTTT. Its translation is CASTGGQGSYNSPLHF.